This T cell receptor beta chain stems from a study of blood T cells in healthy people across ages. A J-beta primer mix and a sample-barcoded 5' primer were used in a second PCR of about 7 to 12 cycles. One entry per CDR3 protein results from TCRdb running MiXCR on the 5' RACE reads. This repertoire shows roughly 1,800,000 distinct CDR3 sequences, about 50% found once; its top ten account for around 2.1%. As for this clonotype: The antigen is not known.

Study-wide results and limits: The unknown donor CMV status may have confounded expanded clonotype changes.

Sequencing was performed on blood. The origin of this receptor is a woman in her forties in good health.

CDR3 in amino acids: CASSPERSNQPQHF. DNA for the CDR3: TGTGCCAGCAGTCCCGAGCGCAGCAATCAGCCCCAGCATTTT. The chain uses TRBV28 and TRBJ1-5, with unresolved D. V dropped 5 bases and J dropped 1 base, with 9 bases sitting between them. Germline V gene data show CDR1 as MDHEN and CDR2 as SYDVKM. This CDR3 has 14 amino acids.